What follows are 28 T cell receptor beta chains derived from one specimen sequenced in a study of blood T cell repertoires in COVID-19. Produced via immunoSEQ multiplex PCR; TCRdb's table is partial and in-frame only. The sample records 200,000 or so clones, roughly four fifths being singletons. Sequenced sample: PBMCs or T cells enriched from blood (not recorded which). The receptors originated from a man aged 40-49 years who had recovered from COVID-19.

The chain couples TRBV5-4 to TRBJ2-1; possibly TRBD1 for D (6 bases). The V end was cut by 4 bases, the J end by 2 bases, with 13 bases between. Germline V CDR1 and CDR2: SGHNT, YYREEE (reference sequence). This CDR3 comprises 15 residues. The CDR3 DNA sequence: TGTGCCAGCAGCCGAGAACAGGGCCCCTACAATGAGCAGTTCTTC. It is translated as CASSREQGPYNEQFF.

The chain couples TRBV9 to TRBJ1-5, with 8 bases aligning to TRBD1. J was trimmed by 5 bases and V by 0 bases; bases with no gene match: 4. Germline V gene data show CDR1 as SGDLS and CDR2 as YYNGEE. This CDR3 is 15 amino acids long. CDR3 bases: TGTGCCAGCAGCGTAGGTCCGACAGGGGATCAGCCCCAGCATTTT. Residues: CASSVGPTGDQPQHF.

V gene TRBV5-1 combines with J gene TRBJ2-5; weak D call: TRBD1 (5 bases). V was shortened by 0 bases and J by 1 base, with 7 bases between the two germline ends. Germline CDR1 SGHRS, CDR2 YFSETQ. The CDR3 loop spans 14 amino acids. The CDR3 DNA follows: TGCGCCAGCAGCTTGGGGACACTCCAAGAGACCCAGTACTTC. Its protein is CASSLGTLQETQYF. Supplemented by reference TRBV5-1 and TRBJ2-5, the full variable domain reads KAGVTQTPRYLIKTRGQQVTLSCSPISGHRSVSWYQQTPGQGLQFLFEYFSETQRNKGNFPGRFSGRQFSNSRSEMNVSTLELGDSALYLCASSLGTLQETQYFGPGTRLLVL.

J is TRBJ1-2 and V is TRBV3-1 (or the pseudogene TRBV3-2), with D maybe TRBD1 (6 bases). The CDR3 covers 14 residues. Trimming stripped 7 bases from V and 3 bases from J, with 15 bases between. The germline V gene encodes CDR1 LGHDT and CDR2 YNNKEL (reference sequence). The CDR3 loop is CASIPKRGYYGYTF. The CDR3 nucleotides are TGTGCCAGCATCCCAAAGAGGGGGTACTATGGCTACACCTTC.

The gene calls are TRBV29-1 and TRBJ1-2, with D unresolved. CDR1 and CDR2 from the germline V gene are SQVTM and ANQGSEA. The CDR3 spans 12 residues. V was clipped by 0 bases and J by 4 bases, with 6 bases between them. The CDR3 DNA follows: TGCAGCGTTGAAGAAGCAGGCTATGGCTACACCTTC. As protein: CSVEEAGYGYTF.

This sequence joins TRBV3-1 (or the pseudogene TRBV3-2) and TRBJ2-2, with 11 nucleotides matching TRBD2. After removal of 8 bases from V and 4 bases from J, the junction contained 9 bases not matched to a gene. Germline CDR1 and CDR2: LGHDT and YNNKEL (reference sequence). This CDR3 is 16 amino acids long. The CDR3 DNA is TGTGCCAGCTCCCCGCATAGCGGGGGGGGCACCGGGGAGCTGTTTTTT. It encodes CASSPHSGGGTGELFF.

The chain recombines TRBV5-1 with TRBJ1-2; 11 bases are shared with TRBD1. Germline CDR1 reads SGHRS; CDR2 reads YFSETQ. CDR3 length: 16 amino acids. The ends lost 3 bases at V and 4 bases at J; junction bases unmatched: 8. Here the CDR3 DNA reads TGCGCCAGCAGCTCAGGACAGGGGGCAGGGGCCTATGGCTACACCTTC. Amino acid sequence: CASSSGQGAGAYGYTF.

On this clone: The junction shows a germline mismatch at one end, possibly a read error. J is TRBJ2-7 and V is TRBV18; 12 nucleotides agree with TRBD1. The CDR3 is made up of 16 amino acids. CDR1 and CDR2 (germline): KGHSH, LQKENI. The CDR3 reads CASSPRGTGGSDEQYF. The CDR3 DNA sequence: TGTGCCAGCTCACCGAGGGGGACAGGGGGCTCCGACGAGCAGTACTTC.

V gene TRBV27 combines with J gene TRBJ1-2; TRBD1 is a possible D gene (5 bases). The CDR3 is made up of 14 amino acids. V was pared by 3 bases and J by 4 bases, with 12 bases between. The germline V gene has CDR1 MNHEY and CDR2 SMNVEV (reference sequence). CDR3: CASSFSAGFYGYTF. CDR3 DNA: TGTGCCAGCAGTTTTTCAGCAGGGTTCTATGGCTACACCTTC.

The V call is TRBV29-1, the J call TRBJ2-3; the D gene is possibly TRBD1 (6 bases). The ends were cut back, 2 bases at V and 2 bases at J, with 17 bases in the middle. The germline gives CDR1 SQVTM, CDR2 ANQGSEA. There are 16 residues in the CDR3. CDR3 region: CSVELRQGRFTDTQYF. For the CDR3, the DNA is TGCAGCGTTGAATTGAGGCAGGGGCGCTTCACAGATACGCAGTATTTT.

The chain recombines TRBV27 with TRBJ2-5; D remains ambiguous. The CDR3 sequence is 15 residues long. CDR1 is MNHEY and CDR2 is SMNVEV in the germline V gene (reference sequence). The ends were cut back, 6 bases at V and 5 bases at J, with 19 bases in the middle. For the CDR3, the DNA is TGTGCCAGCAGCATTGGCTATTCATCGCGGGAGACCCAGTACTTC. Its protein is CASSIGYSSRETQYF.

The genes are TRBV7-8 and TRBJ1-2; a possible D gene is TRBD1 (5 bases). Deletions cut 4 bases from V and 0 bases from J, with 12 bases between. Germline values: CDR1 SGHVS, CDR2 FQNEAQ. The length of the CDR3 is 15 residues. The chain's CDR3 is CASSSRPTANYGYTF. The CDR3 DNA reads as TGTGCCAGCAGCTCGCGCCCGACAGCTAACTATGGCTACACCTTC.

V gene TRBV30 combines with J gene TRBJ1-3; 8 bases are a match to TRBD1. After removal of 5 bases from V and 4 bases from J, the junction contained 4 bases not matched to a gene. The length of the CDR3 is 13 residues. CDR1 and CDR2 from the germline V gene are GTSNPN and SVGIG (reference sequence). Here the CDR3 reads CAWDRGSGNTIYF. CDR3 DNA sequence: TGTGCCTGGGACAGGGGATCCGGAAACACCATATATTTT.

This clone was recorded at least ten times. V usage is TRBV4-2 and J usage is TRBJ2-3; D gene uncertain. There are 14 residues in the CDR3. Trimming removed 0 bases at V and 0 bases at J, with 4 bases between. Germline CDR1 is LGHNA and CDR2 is YNFKEQ. In DNA form, the CDR3 reads TGTGCCAGCAGCCAAGATGGCAGCACAGATACGCAGTATTTT. It is translated as CASSQDGSTDTQYF.

The rearrangement links TRBV30 to TRBJ2-3, with TRBD2 matching over 13 bases. The CDR3 covers 17 residues. V shed 0 bases and J 4 bases; nucleotides not matched to a gene: 7. Germline loops: CDR1 GTSNPN, CDR2 SVGIG (reference sequence). This CDR3 is CAWSVRWTSGGADTQYF. As DNA, the CDR3 is TGTGCCTGGAGTGTAAGATGGACTAGCGGGGGAGCAGATACGCAGTATTTT.

The CDR3 region is CASRAGGGGYTF. In DNA, the CDR3 is TGTGCCAGCCGGGCAGGGGGAGGTGGCTACACCTTC. V usage is TRBV6-5 and J usage is TRBJ1-2; 7 bases line up with TRBD1. With V trimmed by 8 bases and J by 7 bases, 7 bases remained unmatched. CDR1 is MNHEY and CDR2 is SVGAGI in the germline V gene. This CDR3 has 12 residues.

The chain employs TRBV6-6 and TRBJ1-4; D call uncertain. Trimming removed 5 bases from V and 5 bases from J, with 24 bases in between. CDR1 and CDR2 (germline): MNHNY, SVGAGI (reference sequence). The CDR3 is 18 residues long. The CDR3 DNA sequence: TGTGCCAGCAGTCCCCGGGCCTCGGTAGGAGGTAGGAATGAAAAACTGTTTTTT. Its translation is CASSPRASVGGRNEKLFF.

This chain joins TRBV5-1 and TRBJ1-2, with TRBD1 as a possible D gene (5 bases). V was pared by 4 bases and J by 1 base, with 11 bases between. The CDR3 covers 14 residues. Germline CDR1 reads SGHRS; CDR2 reads YFSETQ. The CDR3 here is CASSLDNHNYGYTF. For the CDR3, the DNA is TGCGCCAGCAGCCTGGACAACCATAACTATGGCTACACCTTC.

The gene calls are TRBV29-1 and TRBJ1-1, with TRBD1 matching over 7 bases. The length of the CDR3 is 13 residues. Germline V lookup: CDR1 SQVTM, CDR2 ANQGSEA. V dropped 5 bases and J dropped 5; count of bases not matched to a gene: 8. This CDR3 is CSVNRGSRTEAFF. In nucleotides, the CDR3 is TGCAGCGTTAACAGGGGTAGTCGAACTGAAGCTTTCTTT.

The V gene is TRBV6-6, the J gene TRBJ1-1, with D possibly being TRBD1 (6 bases). Germline CDR1 reads MNHNY; CDR2 reads SVGAGI (reference sequence). The CDR3 spans 13 residues. The V gene lost 6 bases and the J gene lost 5 bases, with 13 bases spanning the gap. The CDR3 sequence: CASRAGERTEAFF. As DNA, the CDR3 is TGTGCCAGCAGGGCAGGGGAGCGAACTGAAGCTTTCTTT.

The rearrangement uses TRBV19 and TRBJ2-3, with D maybe TRBD2 (5 bases). The CDR3 runs to 15 residues. Trimming shortened V by 3 bases and J by 2 bases, and 12 bases separated the two germline ends. The germline V gene encodes CDR1 LNHDA and CDR2 SQIVND (reference sequence). CDR3 nucleotide sequence: TGTGCCAGTAGTATCAAGCGGATATTCACAGATACGCAGTATTTT. Translating gives CASSIKRIFTDTQYF.

V usage is TRBV2 and J usage is TRBJ1-5; D is undetermined. This CDR3 spans 14 amino acids. Germline CDR1 is SNHLY and CDR2 is FYNNEI. V lost 4 bases, J lost 6 bases, and 13 bases lay in between. The CDR3 DNA reads as TGTGCCAGCAGTGCCTTAGATCCAGGTCAGCCCCAGCATTTT. This gives the protein CASSALDPGQPQHF.

The chain has TRBV29-1 and TRBJ2-3, with TRBD1 as a possible D gene (6 bases). Looked up from germline, CDR1 is SQVTM and CDR2 is ANQGSEA. There are 14 residues in the CDR3. V lost 7 bases and J 8 bases, leaving 22 bases between the germline ends. The chain's CDR3 is CSGATDRRSATQYF. DNA of the CDR3: TGCAGCGGAGCAACCGACAGGCGGTCGGCTACGCAGTATTTT.

In its sample, this clone was seen once. The V call is TRBV19, the J call TRBJ1-1; D gene uncertain. This CDR3 spans 13 amino acids. Between the trimmed V and J ends, which lost 6 bases and 7 bases, there was a span of 15 bases. Germline CDR1 reads LNHDA; CDR2 reads SQIVND (reference sequence). For the CDR3, the DNA is TGTGCCAGTAGGCTGACATCTTTCGGTGAAGCTTTCTTT. Translating it yields CASRLTSFGEAFF.

This clone was found once. The chain joins TRBV12-3 or TRBV12-4 to TRBJ2-5; no definite D call. The CDR3 consists of 13 residues. V was pared by 3 bases and J by 5 bases, with 10 bases between. CDR3 sequence: CASSLASLETQYF. The CDR3 region has the DNA TGTGCCAGCAGTTTGGCCTCCCTGGAGACCCAGTACTTC.

V and J are TRBV6-2 or TRBV6-3 and TRBJ1-1, with D possibly TRBD1 on 6 matching bases. The CDR3 runs 15 residues. V was cut by 4 bases and J by 1 base, with 13 bases left in between. Per the germline V gene, CDR1 is MNHEY and CDR2 is SVGEGT. CDR3 sequence reads: CASSSPGQWNTEAFF. CDR3 nucleotide sequence: TGTGCCAGCAGTTCTCCGGGACAATGGAACACTGAAGCTTTCTTT.

V is TRBV2 and J is TRBJ1-1; D is unresolved. Germline V gives CDR1 SNHLY, CDR2 FYNNEI. The CDR3 runs to 12 residues. With 5 bases removed from V and 7 bases from J, the gap between germline ends came to 11 bases. This CDR3 reads CASSNSRFEAFF. The CDR3 DNA reads as TGTGCCAGCAGTAATAGTCGATTTGAAGCTTTCTTT.

The chain joins TRBV5-1 to TRBJ1-2, with D hard to call. Germline V gene sequence: CDR1 SGHRS, CDR2 YFSETQ. Trimming pared 0 bases from V and 5 bases from J, leaving 20 bases between. This CDR3 has 17 residues. The CDR3 sequence is CASSLASGVQVGYGYTF. In DNA, the CDR3 is TGCGCCAGCAGCTTGGCATCGGGAGTCCAAGTCGGGTATGGCTACACCTTC.